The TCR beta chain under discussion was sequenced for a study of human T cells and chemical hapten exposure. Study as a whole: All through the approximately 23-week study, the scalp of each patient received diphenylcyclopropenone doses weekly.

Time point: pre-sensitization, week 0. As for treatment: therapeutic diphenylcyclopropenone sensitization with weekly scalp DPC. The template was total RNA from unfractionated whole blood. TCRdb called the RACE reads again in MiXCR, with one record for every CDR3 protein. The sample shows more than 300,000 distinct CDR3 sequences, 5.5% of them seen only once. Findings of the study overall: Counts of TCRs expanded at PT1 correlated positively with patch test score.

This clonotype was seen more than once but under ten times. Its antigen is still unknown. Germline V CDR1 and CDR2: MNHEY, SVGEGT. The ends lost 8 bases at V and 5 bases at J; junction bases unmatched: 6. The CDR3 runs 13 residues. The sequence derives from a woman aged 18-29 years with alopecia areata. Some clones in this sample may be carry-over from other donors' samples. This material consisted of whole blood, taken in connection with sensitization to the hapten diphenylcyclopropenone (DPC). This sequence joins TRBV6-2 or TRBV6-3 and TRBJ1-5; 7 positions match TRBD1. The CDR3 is CASGQGVYQPQHF. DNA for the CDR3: TGTGCCAGCGGCCAGGGGGTTTATCAGCCCCAGCATTTT.